This TCR beta chain was documented in a study of cytomegalovirus exposure and HLA in healthy donors. Whole-study results and caveats: A later analysis linked about 17,000 TCR beta sequences to HLA alleles at 0.05 false discovery rate.

Among the donors, all were healthy bone marrow donors. Notes on this clone: Its antigen is unknown.

CDR3 length equals 9 residues. Germline V CDR1 and CDR2: SGHTA, FQGNSA. V lost 9 bases to trimming and J lost 4 bases, with 3 bases between them. PCR primers comprised 60 Vbeta and 13 Jbeta primers. Sequenced by immunoSEQ multiplex PCR; TCRdb stores in-frame clones only, minus some. The repertoire includes more than 100,000 clones, approximately 80% of them detected once, and about 1.5% sits in the top ten. This sequence originates from a woman between 18 and 29 years old in good health and CMV-seronegative. The specimen was PBMCs. The chain has TRBV7-2 and TRBJ2-5; D gene unclear. DNA for the CDR3: TGTGCCAGTAGAGAGACCCAGTACTTC. Its translation: CASRETQYF.